A few counts support the clone carrying this T cell receptor beta chain. These data come from a study of identical twins. TCRdb used MiXCR to reprocess the 5' RACE reads, holding one entry per CDR3 protein. The sample gives under 250,000 distinct CDR3 sequences, roughly 13% of which show up once; about 4.1% is in the top ten. The CDR3 is 15 residues long. V was cut by 4 bases and J by 2 bases, with 15 bases left in between. The V gene's germline CDR1 is MGHRA and CDR2 YSYEKL. The sample was also linked to a second study, of yellow fever vaccine responses in identical twins. As that report states: The T cell response to vaccination in identical twins was reportedly partly convergent and partly personalized.

This sequence was found in a woman aged 18-35 years in good health. The source material was memory (CD45RO+) T cells sorted from blood. The chain employs TRBV4-1 and TRBJ2-7; D is perhaps TRBD1 (6 bases). The CDR3 sequence: CASSRDLGGPYEQYF. Here the CDR3 DNA reads TGCGCCAGCAGCCGAGACCTAGGGGGACCCTACGAGCAGTACTTC.